This passage covers 22 T cell receptor beta chains from one sample sequenced in a study of spatial heterogeneity in lung cancer. Time point here: sample taken at primary tumor resection. TCRdb fed the 5' RACE reads into MiXCR, producing one record per CDR3 protein. The sample lists about 25,000 distinct CDR3 sequences, roughly 7.2% occurring once. Source: PBMCs, taken at surgery. The origin of the receptors is a male donor with early-stage non-small cell lung cancer.

A few counts support this clonotype. The chain carries TRBV4-3 and TRBJ2-3; the D is unclear. CDR1 is LGHNA and CDR2 is YSLEER in the germline V gene. The ends were cut back, 0 bases at V and 4 bases at J, with 17 bases in the middle. The CDR3 covers 17 residues. CDR3 region: CASSQEVGLGFSDTQYF. In nucleotides, the CDR3 is TGCGCCAGCAGCCAAGAAGTAGGTCTCGGTTTTTCAGATACGCAGTATTTT.

This clonotype was seen ten or more times. The V and J genes are TRBV12-3 or TRBV12-4 and TRBJ2-6; weak D call: TRBD1 (6 bases). V was shortened by 3 bases and J by 4 bases, with 10 bases between the two germline ends. The CDR3 covers 15 residues. CDR3 sequence reads: CASSFVGAGANVLTF. CDR3 coding DNA: TGTGCCAGCAGTTTTGTGGGGGCCGGGGCCAACGTCCTGACTTTC.

The chain couples TRBV30 to TRBJ2-3; no firm D call. Germline V gene sequence: CDR1 GTSNPN, CDR2 SVGIG (reference sequence). CDR3 length equals 14 residues. V was pared by 5 bases and J by 2 bases, with 14 bases between. CDR3 loop: CAWFRKSSTDTQYF. DNA for the CDR3: TGTGCCTGGTTTAGAAAATCCTCCACAGATACGCAGTATTTT.

In its sample, this clonotype was seen a few times. The chain uses TRBV30 and TRBJ1-4; D is undetermined. Germline assignment: CDR1 GTSNPN and CDR2 SVGIG (reference sequence). V was pared by 4 bases and J by 0 bases, with 6 bases between. The CDR3 is made up of 13 amino acids. The CDR3 bases are TGTGCCTGGAACCGGGCAACTAATGAAAAACTGTTTTTT. Residues: CAWNRATNEKLFF.

This clonotype was picked up a small number of times. The chain joins TRBV4-2 to TRBJ2-1; D not certain. CDR1 is LGHNA, CDR2 YNFKEQ, per germline. This CDR3 is built from 14 residues. Trimming left V 1 base short and J 8 bases short, with 12 bases between. This chain's CDR3 is CASSQAYSGYEQFF. CDR3 bases: TGTGCCAGCAGCCAAGCATATTCTGGATATGAGCAGTTCTTC.

This clonotype came up many times. This chain joins TRBV10-2 and TRBJ1-6, with D possibly TRBD1 on 6 matching bases. The CDR3 is 14 residues long. The V and J ends lost 6 bases and 0 bases respectively, with 6 bases between them. Germline assignment: CDR1 WSHSY and CDR2 SAAADI. The CDR3 DNA reads as TGCGCCAGCAGGGACAGCTCCTATAATTCACCCCTCCACTTT. Protein sequence: CASRDSSYNSPLHF.

This clonotype was observed many times. The V gene is TRBV11-3, the J gene TRBJ2-1, with D possibly matching TRBD2 (6 bases). The CDR3 has 15 amino acids. V was cut by 2 bases and J by 4 bases, with 12 bases left in between. Germline assignment: CDR1 SGHNT and CDR2 YENEEA. DNA of the CDR3: TGTGCCAGCAGCTTAAGGGGCGCGGGATACAATGAGCAGTTCTTC. Amino acid sequence: CASSLRGAGYNEQFF.

This clonotype was counted between two and nine times. J is TRBJ2-1 and V is TRBV24-1, with 9 bases aligning to TRBD2. The CDR3 sequence is 15 residues long. Trimming took 4 bases from V and 4 from J; bases not matched to a gene: 4. Germline V gene sequence: CDR1 KGHDR, CDR2 SFDVKD. CDR3 sequence: CATSEATSGYNEQFF. CDR3 nucleotides: TGTGCCACCAGTGAAGCGACTAGCGGTTACAATGAGCAGTTCTTC.

This clonotype was seen a few times. V is TRBV6-5 and J is TRBJ1-6; TRBD1 agrees at 8 bases. J lost 7 bases, V lost 6 bases, and 5 bases had no gene match. Germline assignment: CDR1 MNHEY and CDR2 SVGAGI. CDR3 length: 14 amino acids. CDR3 coding DNA: TGTGCCAGCAGCACCGGACAGGGAAATTCACCCCTCCACTTT. It specifies CASSTGQGNSPLHF.

This clonotype appeared many times. V gene TRBV10-1 combines with J gene TRBJ2-2; 8 bases align to TRBD2. V shed 3 bases, J shed 5 bases, and the junction held 5 bases outside the gene matches. Germline assignment: CDR1 WNHNN and CDR2 SYGVQD (reference sequence). The CDR3 loop spans 15 amino acids. This CDR3 reads CASSESGRGTGELFF. Written as DNA, the CDR3 is TGCGCCAGCAGTGAAAGCGGGAGAGGAACCGGGGAGCTGTTTTTT.

This clonotype was seen many times. The J gene is TRBJ2-1, the V gene TRBV5-1, with 9 nucleotides matching TRBD2. The length of the CDR3 is 15 residues. V dropped 0 bases and J dropped 7; count of bases not matched to a gene: 5. Germline CDR1 SGHRS, CDR2 YFSETQ. CDR3 in amino acids: CASSLVAGAENEQFF. The CDR3 coding sequence is TGCGCCAGCAGCTTGGTAGCGGGAGCTGAGAATGAGCAGTTCTTC.

The chain carries TRBV6-2 or TRBV6-3 and TRBJ2-1; 10 positions match TRBD2. Germline CDR1 is MNHEY and CDR2 is SVGEGT. The V and J ends lost 6 bases and 8 bases, in that order; junction bases with no gene match: 13. The length of the CDR3 is 16 residues. The chain's CDR3 is CASRFRLAGGGDEQFF. The CDR3 nucleotides are TGTGCCAGCAGGTTCCGACTAGCGGGTGGGGGAGATGAGCAGTTCTTC.

In its sample, this clonotype was seen many times. The CDR3 DNA follows: TGCAGCGTCGATACTAGCGGGTCGAGCTCCTACAATGAGCAGTTCTTC. It translates to CSVDTSGSSSYNEQFF. The chain is built from TRBV29-1 and TRBJ2-1; 9 bases line up with TRBD2. The length of the CDR3 is 16 residues. V shed 6 bases, J shed 0 bases, and the junction held 9 bases outside the gene matches. CDR1 and CDR2 from the germline V gene are SQVTM and ANQGSEA.

This clonotype has a count of ten or more. This chain connects TRBV12-5 to TRBJ1-5, with D unclear. Trimming took off 7 bases at V and 0 bases at J, with 10 bases between the two ends. Looked up from germline, CDR1 is LGHNT and CDR2 is FRNRAP. CDR3 size: 14 residues. The chain's CDR3 is CASVLDVSNQPQHF. CDR3 sequence (DNA): TGTGCTAGTGTCCTGGACGTTAGCAATCAGCCCCAGCATTTT.

This clonotype appeared many times. DNA of the CDR3: TGTGCCAGCAGCTTGTACGGGAGAGGGGGCGGGGAGCTGTTTTTT. Protein: CASSLYGRGGGELFF. This sequence joins TRBV5-6 and TRBJ2-2; D may correspond to TRBD1 or TRBD2 (6 bases each). The V gene's germline CDR1 is SGHDT and CDR2 YYEEEE. This CDR3 has 15 amino acids. Trimming cost V 1 base and J 7 bases, with 14 bases left between them.

Many counts were recorded for this clonotype. The chain combines TRBV10-3 with TRBJ1-1, with no clear D. The CDR3 is made up of 13 amino acids. Trimming stripped 7 bases from V and 0 bases from J, with 9 bases between. Germline V gene sequence: CDR1 ENHRY, CDR2 SYGVKD. CDR3 sequence: CAITNNMNTEAFF. As DNA, the CDR3 is TGTGCCATCACGAACAACATGAACACTGAAGCTTTCTTT.

In this sample, this clonotype turned up many times. V gene TRBV27 combines with J gene TRBJ2-7; no clear D. Germline V gene data show CDR1 as MNHEY and CDR2 as SMNVEV (reference sequence). This CDR3 spans 13 amino acids. V was pared by 4 bases and J by 3 bases, with 10 bases between. The CDR3 loop is CASSSGPFYEQYF. The CDR3 nucleotides read TGTGCCAGCAGTTCCGGGCCCTTCTACGAGCAGTACTTC.

This clonotype rates as medium-sized. This chain links TRBV28 with TRBJ2-2; TRBD1 is a possible D gene (6 bases). Looked up from germline, CDR1 is MDHEN and CDR2 is SYDVKM. Trimming removed 2 bases at V and 7 bases at J, with 8 bases between. The CDR3 covers 13 residues. Here the CDR3 reads CASSLRGNGELFF. The CDR3 DNA is TGTGCCAGCAGTTTAAGGGGGAACGGGGAGCTGTTTTTT.

In its sample, this clonotype was seen many times. The V and J genes are TRBV6-5 and TRBJ2-2, with a tentative D call TRBD1 (6 bases). CDR3 length equals 14 residues. Trimming removed 6 bases from V and 1 base from J, with 9 bases in between. Looked up from germline, CDR1 is MNHEY and CDR2 is SVGAGI. The CDR3 bases are TGTGCCAGCAGCGCGGACAGGAACACCGGGGAGCTGTTTTTT. It specifies CASSADRNTGELFF.

This clonotype was found many times. The V call is TRBV12-3 or TRBV12-4, the J call TRBJ2-7, with D perhaps given as TRBD1 or TRBD2 (5 bases each). The V gene lost 7 bases and the J gene lost 6 bases, with 16 bases spanning the gap. The CDR3 has 13 residues. The CDR3 region is CASTGGVWGEQYF. The CDR3, as DNA: TGTGCCAGCACTGGGGGAGTCTGGGGCGAGCAGTACTTC.

This clonotype was seen a few times. The CDR3 reads CATSREHSYEQYF. The CDR3 coding sequence is TGTGCCACCTCACGGGAACACTCCTACGAGCAGTACTTC. This chain uses TRBV6-1 with TRBJ2-7; the D gene is possibly TRBD2 (5 bases). With 10 bases removed from V and 0 bases from J, the gap between germline ends came to 13 bases. CDR1 is MNHNS, CDR2 SASEGT, per germline. The CDR3 runs 13 residues.

This rearrangement joins TRBV9 to TRBJ2-5, with TRBD1 matching 7 bases. From germline, CDR1 is SGDLS and CDR2 YYNGEE. The CDR3 contains 14 residues. Losses at the gene ends were 3 bases for V and 7 bases for J; bases not matched to a gene: 9. CDR3 bases: TGTGCCAGCAGCGACGGGACAGCCCTAGGGACCCAGTACTTC. Amino acid sequence: CASSDGTALGTQYF.